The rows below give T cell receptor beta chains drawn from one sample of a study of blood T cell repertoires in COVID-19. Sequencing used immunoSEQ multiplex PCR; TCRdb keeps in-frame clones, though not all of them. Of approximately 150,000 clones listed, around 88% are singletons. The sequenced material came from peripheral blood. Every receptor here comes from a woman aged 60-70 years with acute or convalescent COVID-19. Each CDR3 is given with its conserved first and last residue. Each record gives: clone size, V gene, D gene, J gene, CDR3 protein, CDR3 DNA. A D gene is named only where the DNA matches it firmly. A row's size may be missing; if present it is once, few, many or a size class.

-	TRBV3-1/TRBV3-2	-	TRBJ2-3	CASSRQGTDTQYF	TGTGCCAGCAGCCGCCAGGGCACAGATACGCAGTATTTT
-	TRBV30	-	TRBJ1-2	CAWSYSGLISYTF	TGTGCCTGGAGTTATTCGGGGTTAATCAGCTACACCTTC
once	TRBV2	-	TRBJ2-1	CASSDVEAHNEQFF	TGTGCCAGCAGTGATGTCGAAGCCCACAATGAGCAGTTCTTC
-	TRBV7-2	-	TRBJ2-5	CASSSGDLETQYF	TGTGCCAGCAGCTCAGGGGATTTAGAGACCCAGTACTTC
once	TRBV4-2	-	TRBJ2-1	CASSQDYTFFAGVGYREQFF	TGTGCCAGCAGCCAAGATTACACTTTTTTCGCCGGGGTTGGGTATCGGGAGCAGTTCTTC
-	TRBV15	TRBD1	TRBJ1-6	CATSTSGQDSPLHF	TGTGCCACCAGCACTTCGGGACAGGATTCACCCCTCCACTTT
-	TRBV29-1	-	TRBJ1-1	CSVEDLTPVGAEAFF	TGCAGCGTTGAAGATCTTACCCCCGTCGGTGCTGAAGCTTTCTTT
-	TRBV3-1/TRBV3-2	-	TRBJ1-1	CASSQAAFEAFF	TGTGCCAGCAGCCAAGCCGCGTTTGAAGCTTTCTTT
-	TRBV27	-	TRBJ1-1	CASSSFRGRNTEAFF	TGTGCCAGCAGCTCCTTCAGGGGTAGGAACACTGAAGCTTTCTTT
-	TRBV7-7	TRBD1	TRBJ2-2	CASSPGQGNTGELFF	TGTGCTAGCAGCCCGGGACAGGGGAACACCGGGGAGCTGTTTTTT
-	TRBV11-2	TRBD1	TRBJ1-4	CASSRAGTGGAKNEKLFF	TGTGCCAGCAGTCGAGCCGGGACAGGTGGGGCCAAAAATGAAAAACTGTTTTTT
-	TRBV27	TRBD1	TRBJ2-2	CASRPQGFTGELFF	TGTGCCAGCAGACCACAGGGGTTCACCGGGGAGCTGTTTTTT
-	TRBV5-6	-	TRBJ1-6	CASSLARSPLHF	TGTGCCAGCAGCTTGGCGCGTTCACCCCTCCACTTT
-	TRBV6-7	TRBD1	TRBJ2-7	CASRAPTGGDYEQYF	TGTGCCAGTCGGGCCCCGACAGGGGGGGACTACGAGCAGTACTTC
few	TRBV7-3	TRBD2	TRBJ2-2	CASSLIAGDTGELFF	TGTGCCAGCAGCTTAATAGCGGGGGACACCGGGGAGCTGTTTTTT
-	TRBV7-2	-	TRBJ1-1	CASSFKSGTPNTEAFF	TGTGCCAGCAGCTTCAAGTCCGGGACACCGAACACTGAAGCTTTCTTT
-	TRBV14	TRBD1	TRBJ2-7	CASSPTGSSYEQYF	TGTGCCAGCAGCCCGACAGGGAGCTCCTACGAGCAGTACTTC
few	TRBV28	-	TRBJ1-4	CASSSGGRYEKLFF	TGTGCCAGCAGTTCGGGGGGGCGGTATGAAAAACTGTTTTTT
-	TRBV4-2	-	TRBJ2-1	CASSQEAGQSSYNEQFF	TGTGCCAGCAGCCAAGAAGCAGGACAGAGCTCCTACAATGAGCAGTTCTTC
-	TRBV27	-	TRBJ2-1	CASSSGLSSYNEQFF	TGTGCCAGCAGTTCAGGACTGAGCTCCTACAATGAGCAGTTCTTC
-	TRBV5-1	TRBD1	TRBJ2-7	CASARQGAYYEQYF	TGCGCCAGCGCCAGGCAGGGGGCTTACTACGAGCAGTACTTC
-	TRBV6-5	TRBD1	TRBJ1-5	CASSYRTGGWQPQHF	TGTGCCAGCAGTTACAGGACAGGGGGGTGGCAGCCCCAGCATTTT
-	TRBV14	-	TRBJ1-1	CASSPRDFGSEAFF	TGTGCCAGCAGCCCTCGGGACTTTGGTTCTGAAGCTTTCTTT
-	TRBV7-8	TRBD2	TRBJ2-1	CASSETGLVQWQFF	TGTGCCAGCAGCGAGACGGGACTAGTCCAATGGCAGTTCTTC
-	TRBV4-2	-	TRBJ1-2	CASRGEGVNYGYTF	TGTGCCAGCAGAGGGGAAGGGGTGAACTATGGCTACACCTTC
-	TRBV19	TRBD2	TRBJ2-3	CASRTGLAANTDTQYF	TGTGCCAGTAGAACCGGACTAGCGGCCAACACAGATACGCAGTATTTT
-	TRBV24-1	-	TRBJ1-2	CATSDFRQGYTF	TGTGCCACCAGTGATTTCCGACAGGGCTACACCTTC
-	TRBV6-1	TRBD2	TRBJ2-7	CASSGASGVSYEQYF	TGTGCCAGCAGTGGAGCTAGCGGGGTCTCCTACGAGCAGTACTTC
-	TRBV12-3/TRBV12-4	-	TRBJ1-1	CASSLAGSGEAFF	TGTGCCAGCAGTTTAGCGGGCAGCGGTGAAGCTTTCTTT
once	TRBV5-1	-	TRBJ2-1	CASSLRTEPMNEQFF	TGCGCCAGCAGCTTACGGACAGAACCGATGAATGAGCAGTTCTTC
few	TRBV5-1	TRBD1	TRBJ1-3	CASSGGWDRGLPSSGNTIYF	TGCGCCAGCAGCGGAGGTTGGGACAGGGGGCTCCCGAGCTCTGGAAACACCATATATTTT
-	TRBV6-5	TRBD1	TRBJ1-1	CASSYTGGKMNTEAFF	TGTGCCAGCAGTTATACAGGGGGAAAGATGAACACTGAAGCTTTCTTT
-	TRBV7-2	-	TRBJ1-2	CASSTIQGDYGYTF	TGTGCCAGCAGCACTATTCAGGGTGACTATGGCTACACCTTC
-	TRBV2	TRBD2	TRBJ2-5	CASSEASGAQETQYF	TGTGCCAGCAGTGAAGCTAGCGGGGCACAAGAGACCCAGTACTTC
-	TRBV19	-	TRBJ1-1	CASSIEGGRAFF	TGTGCCAGTAGTATAGAGGGGGGTCGAGCTTTCTTT
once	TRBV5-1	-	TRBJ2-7	CASSLGWGRYEQYF	TGCGCCAGCAGCTTGGGGTGGGGCAGATACGAGCAGTACTTC
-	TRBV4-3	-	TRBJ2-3	CASSQVTGSIDTQYF	TGCGCCAGCAGCCAAGTTACAGGGAGTATAGATACGCAGTATTTT
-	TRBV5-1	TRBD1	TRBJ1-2	CASSLEGQDGYTF	TGCGCCAGCAGCTTGGAGGGACAGGATGGCTACACCTTC
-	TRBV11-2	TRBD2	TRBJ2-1	CASSLDRRSGGASQFF	TGTGCCAGCAGCTTAGACAGGCGTAGCGGGGGGGCTTCGCAGTTCTTC
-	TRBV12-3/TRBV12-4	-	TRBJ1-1	CASSFSAGTEAFF	TGTGCCAGCAGTTTTAGCGCTGGCACTGAAGCTTTCTTT
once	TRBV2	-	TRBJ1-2	CASSGQFYGYTF	TGTGCCAGCAGTGGACAGTTCTATGGCTACACCTTC
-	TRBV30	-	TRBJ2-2	CAWGPLTGELFF	TGTGCCTGGGGCCCTTTAACCGGGGAGCTGTTTTTT
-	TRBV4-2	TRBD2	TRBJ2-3	CASGLTSGGPPSDTQYF	TGTGCCAGCGGCTTGACTAGCGGGGGCCCTCCTTCTGATACGCAGTATTTT
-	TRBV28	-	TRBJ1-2	CASSNAGQLATF	TGTGCCAGCAGCAACGCCGGACAGTTGGCCACCTTC
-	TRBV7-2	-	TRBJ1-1	CASSLGRVDWSEAFF	TGTGCCAGCAGCTTGGGCAGGGTCGATTGGTCTGAAGCTTTCTTT
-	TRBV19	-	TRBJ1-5	CASGPGGSIGNQPQHF	TGTGCCAGTGGCCCCGGGGGGTCGATAGGCAATCAGCCCCAGCATTTT
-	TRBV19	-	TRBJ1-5	CASSIWRISNQPQHF	TGTGCCAGTAGTATATGGCGGATTAGCAATCAGCCCCAGCATTTT
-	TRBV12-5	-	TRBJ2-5	CASGPGVQETQYF	TGTGCTAGTGGCCCAGGGGTCCAAGAGACCCAGTACTTC
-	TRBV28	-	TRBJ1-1	CASSVAGVMNTEAFF	TGTGCCAGCAGTGTGGCAGGGGTTATGAACACTGAAGCTTTCTTT
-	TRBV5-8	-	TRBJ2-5	CASSPRGGVKTQYF	TGTGCCAGCAGCCCCCGAGGGGGGGTGAAGACCCAGTACTTC
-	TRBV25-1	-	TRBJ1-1	CASSESRGITEAFF	TGTGCCAGCAGTGAATCTAGGGGGATCACTGAAGCTTTCTTT
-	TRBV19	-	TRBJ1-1	CASIMGGLNTEAFF	TGTGCCAGTATTATGGGGGGGTTGAACACTGAAGCTTTCTTT
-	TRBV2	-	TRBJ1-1	CASSLTELNTEAFF	TGTGCCAGCTCATTAACTGAGCTGAACACTGAAGCTTTCTTT
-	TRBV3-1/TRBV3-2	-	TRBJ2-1	CASSQIRGGAANEQFF	TGTGCCAGCAGCCAAATAAGAGGGGGGGCTGCGAATGAGCAGTTCTTC
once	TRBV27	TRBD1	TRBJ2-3	CASSPLRPGQGGDTQYF	TGTGCCAGCAGTCCCCTAAGACCGGGACAGGGGGGAGATACGCAGTATTTT
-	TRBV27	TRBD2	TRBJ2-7	CASSFRDGEGWEQYF	TGTGCCAGCAGTTTCCGGGACGGGGAGGGGTGGGAGCAGTACTTC
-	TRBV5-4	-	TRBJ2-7	CASSLANSYEQYF	TGTGCCAGCAGCTTGGCCAATTCCTACGAGCAGTACTTC
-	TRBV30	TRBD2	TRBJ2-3	CAWSTGGASTDTQYF	TGTGCCTGGAGTACGGGGGGGGCTAGCACAGATACGCAGTATTTT